This TCR beta chain emerged from a study of shared clonotypes between healthy human individuals. Naive CD8 cells lacked CD45RO, underwent positive selection for CCR7 and left out terminally differentiated effector memory CD45RA+ cells. This CDR3 has 11 amino acids. Germline V gives CDR1 WSHSY, CDR2 SAAADI. V lost 7 bases and J 13 bases, leaving 14 bases between the germline ends. The method was immunoSEQ multiplex PCR; TCRdb's version includes in-frame clones alone and lacks a portion of them. The sample lists some 1,900,000 clones, over 85% occurring once. The source of this sequence is a man between 18 and 29 years old in good health. The chain employs TRBV10-2 and TRBJ2-1; maybe TRBD1 (6 bases). The specimen sequenced was naive CD8+ T cells sorted from blood. The CDR3 DNA follows: TGCGCCAGCACCTGGTCGGACAGACAGTTCTTC. Translated: CASTWSDRQFF.